Below, 12 T cell receptor beta chains from the same sample are listed, as sequenced in a study of T cells in Graves' hyperthyroidism and ophthalmopathy. RNA transcripts served as the template for amplifying TCR beta CDR3 regions. The TCR CDR3 was amplified in a first-round RT-PCR using the HTBI primer set. TCRdb independently ran MiXCR on the multiplex PCR reads; one entry per CDR3 protein. Here the sample spans 250,000 or so distinct CDR3 sequences, about 15% being singletons. Sequenced material: blood. The receptors were gathered from a woman between 45 and 65 years old with Graves' hyperthyroidism that later progressed to Graves' ophthalmopathy.

The table lists this clonotype with a few counts. The chain carries TRBV20-1 and TRBJ1-5, with D possibly matching TRBD1 (6 bases). The CDR3 is 14 residues long. The V gene's germline CDR1 is DFQATT and CDR2 SNEGSKA (reference sequence). V was pared by 5 bases and J by 4 bases, with 15 bases between. The CDR3 coding sequence is TGCAGTGCTCGTCTTCGACAGGTTAATCAGCCCCAGCATTTT. Its translation is CSARLRQVNQPQHF.

In this sample, this clonotype turned up a few times. The V gene is TRBV19, the J gene TRBJ2-2; 7 bases fit TRBD1. CDR3 length: 16 amino acids. The ends lost 1 base at V and 2 bases at J; junction bases unmatched: 4. CDR1 is LNHDA, CDR2 SQIVND, per germline (reference sequence). CDR3 residues: CASSIVGTVNTGELFF. CDR3 coding DNA: TGTGCCAGTAGTATAGTTGGGACAGTAAACACCGGGGAGCTGTTTTTT.

This clonotype was detected ten times or more. The CDR3 coding sequence is TGTGCCAGCAGTTTACCCCCCGGCGGGTCTAAAATCTACAATGAGCAGTTCTTC. Amino acid sequence: CASSLPPGGSKIYNEQFF. This rearrangement joins TRBV12-3 or TRBV12-4 to TRBJ2-1, with a weak D call TRBD2 (5 bases). The CDR3 has 18 amino acids. V lost 2 bases to trimming and J lost 3 bases, with 20 bases between them.

The chain combines TRBV9 with TRBJ2-1; D ambiguous. This CDR3 is 15 amino acids long. V was shortened by 0 bases and J by 0 bases, with 7 bases between the two germline ends. Per germline, CDR1 SGDLS and CDR2 YYNGEE. The CDR3, as DNA: TGTGCCAGCAGCGTAGAAGCGACCTCCTACAATGAGCAGTTCTTC. Its protein product is CASSVEATSYNEQFF. The whole variable domain, remainder taken from reference TRBV9 and TRBJ2-1, is DSGVTQTPKHLITATGQRVTLRCSPRSGDLSVYWYQQSLDQGLQFLIQYYNGEERAKGNILERFSAQQFPDLHSELNLSSLELGDSALYFCASSVEATSYNEQFFGPGTRLTVL.

A few counts support this clonotype. This sequence joins TRBV7-9 and TRBJ1-4; unclear D gene. The V gene's germline CDR1 is SEHNR and CDR2 FQNEAQ (reference sequence). V was trimmed by 6 bases and J by 0 bases, leaving 17 bases between them. This CDR3 comprises 17 residues. Written as DNA, the CDR3 is TGTGCCAGCAGGGCTCCAACCGGGTATGCAACTAATGAAAAACTGTTTTTT. The encoded protein is CASRAPTGYATNEKLFF.

This clonotype was counted many times. This chain links TRBV5-5 with TRBJ2-3; maybe TRBD1 (7 bases). The CDR3 is 16 residues long. V gave up 4 bases and J gave up 0 bases, with 15 bases separating them. CDR1 is SGHKS and CDR2 is YYEKEE in the germline V gene (reference sequence). The CDR3 sequence: CASSQGGIFSTDTQYF. For the CDR3, the DNA is TGTGCCAGCAGCCAGGGGGGTATCTTTAGCACAGATACGCAGTATTTT.

This clonotype occurred many times. The rearrangement links TRBV6-1 to TRBJ1-1; no firm D call. The V gene lost 7 bases and the J gene lost 4 bases, with 16 bases spanning the gap. The CDR3 runs 14 residues. Germline V gene data show CDR1 as MNHNS and CDR2 as SASEGT. The chain's CDR3 is CASTPRAAGTEAFF. The CDR3 region has the DNA TGTGCCAGCACTCCTCGAGCAGCGGGCACTGAAGCTTTCTTT.

The table lists this clonotype with many counts. CDR3 bases: TGTGCCAGCAAATCGGGGGCGGGGTCCGATGAGCAGTTCTTC. It codes for CASKSGAGSDEQFF. V is TRBV12-3 or TRBV12-4 and J is TRBJ2-1; D is tentatively TRBD1 or TRBD2 (6 bases each). V lost 7 bases, J lost 8 bases, and 18 bases lay in between. There are 14 residues in the CDR3.

This clonotype turned up a few times. This chain uses TRBV5-1 with TRBJ1-3, with D possibly matching TRBD1 (6 bases). The V gene lost 6 bases and the J gene lost 0 bases, with 13 bases spanning the gap. Germline CDR1 is SGHRS and CDR2 is YFSETQ. The CDR3 spans 15 residues. The CDR3 nucleotides are TGCGCCAGCAAGCCAACAGGGAACTCTGGAAACACCATATATTTT. Its translation: CASKPTGNSGNTIYF. Combining the CDR3 with reference TRBV5-1 and TRBJ1-3 gives the whole variable domain KAGVTQTPRYLIKTRGQQVTLSCSPISGHRSVSWYQQTPGQGLQFLFEYFSETQRNKGNFPGRFSGRQFSNSRSEMNVSTLELGDSALYLCASKPTGNSGNTIYFGEGSWLTVV.

This sequence joins TRBV15 and TRBJ2-3; TRBD2 aligns across 9 bases. Germline V gene data show CDR1 as LNHNV and CDR2 as YYDKDF (reference sequence). The trim removed 0 bases at V and 12 bases at J, leaving 10 bases unmatched. The CDR3 has 15 amino acids. The CDR3 nucleotides are TGTGCCACCAGCAGAGACGGGGAAATAGCGGGAGCACAGTATTTT. It translates to CATSRDGEIAGAQYF.

The genes are TRBV6-1 and TRBJ1-2, with D perhaps matching TRBD1 (5 bases). Trimming shortened V by 5 bases and J by 2 bases, and 12 bases separated the two germline ends. The germline gives CDR1 MNHNS, CDR2 SASEGT. The CDR3 is made up of 14 amino acids. The CDR3 nucleotides read TGTGCCAGCAGTATCCGGGGACGGAACTATGGCTACACCTTC. It specifies CASSIRGRNYGYTF.

The rearrangement joins TRBV29-1 to TRBJ2-2, with TRBD2 matching over 7 bases. The ends lost 7 bases at V and 5 bases at J; junction bases unmatched: 4. This CDR3 is 12 amino acids long. Germline CDR1 is SQVTM and CDR2 is ANQGSEA. The CDR3 DNA is TGCAGCGGATTGCGGGGGACCGGGGAGCTGTTTTTT. Residues: CSGLRGTGELFF.